This TCR beta chain was identified during a study of blood T cell repertoires in COVID-19. V lost 2 bases and J lost 2; bases outside the gene matches: 16. This CDR3 spans 19 amino acids. The V gene's germline CDR1 is SGDLS and CDR2 YYNGEE. Authors' data handling: By means of reference gene primer amplification, nucleated cell counts were estimated. Method: immunoSEQ multiplex PCR; TCRdb's copy keeps in-frame clones and lacks some. V and J calls and clone size are copied from that table; D and trimming were computed from the DNA. The sample carries 300,000 to 500,000 clones, 70% to 90% recorded once. The J gene is TRBJ2-3, the V gene TRBV9; TRBD2 matches at 8 bases. The sample consisted of PBMCs or T cells enriched from blood (not recorded which). The sequence was collected from a young woman with acute COVID-19. In DNA, the CDR3 is TGTGCCAGCAGCGTCGGTTTAGGAGTCGCGGGGGGTCACACAGATACGCAGTATTTT. This translates into CASSVGLGVAGGHTDTQYF.